A selection of T cell receptor beta chains follows, all from one sample in a study of blood T cell repertoires in COVID-19. The table came from immunoSEQ multiplex PCR; TCRdb's copy has only in-frame clones and leaves some out. The sample includes a few hundred thousand clones, nearly 90% of them seen just once. Material: PBMCs or T cells enriched from blood (not recorded which). Receptor source: a man aged 30 to 39 who had been exposed to COVID-19. Each CDR3 is given with its conserved first and last residue. A D gene is named only where the DNA matches it firmly. Rows give clone size only sometimes, using once, few, many, or a class for an expanded clone.

d_call j_call clone_size v_call cdr3_aa cdr3_nt
. TRBJ1-6 . TRBV2 CASSENTDSPLHF TGTGCCAGCAGTGAAAATACAGATTCACCCCTCCACTTT
. TRBJ2-4 . TRBV7-9 CASSPPGRSKNIQYF TGTGCCAGCAGCCCGCCGGGGAGGAGTAAAAACATTCAGTACTTC
. TRBJ1-2 . TRBV2 CASSFPQDEGGYGYTF TGTGCCAGCAGTTTCCCCCAAGATGAAGGGGGCTATGGCTACACCTTC
. TRBJ2-7 . TRBV7-2 CASSLRYLEAAYEQYF TGTGCCAGCAGCTTAAGGTATCTGGAGGCAGCCTACGAGCAGTACTTC
TRBD1 TRBJ2-7 . TRBV5-1 CASSLGRGLNEQYF TGCGCCAGCAGCTTGGGCAGGGGGCTGAACGAGCAGTACTTC
. TRBJ1-2 . TRBV2 CASHSSGRDGGYTF TGTGCCAGCCATTCCTCCGGGAGGGATGGAGGCTACACCTTC
. TRBJ1-1 . TRBV18 CASSPSARGTEAFF TGTGCCAGCTCACCCTCCGCCCGGGGAACTGAAGCTTTCTTT
. TRBJ1-6 . TRBV5-6 CASIIQGSGSPLHF TGTGCCAGCATCATACAGGGTAGTGGTTCACCCCTCCACTTT
. TRBJ2-1 once TRBV3-1/TRBV3-2 CASSPSLYNEQFF TGTGCCAGCAGCCCGAGCCTATACAATGAGCAGTTCTTC
TRBD1 TRBJ1-5 . TRBV27 CASSAQGLSNQPQHF TGTGCCAGCAGTGCACAGGGGCTAAGCAATCAGCCCCAGCATTTT
. TRBJ1-6 . TRBV5-1 CASSLDSSGSPLHF TGCGCCAGCAGCTTAGACAGCTCGGGTTCACCCCTCCACTTT
. TRBJ2-2 . TRBV6-6 CASVPGLANTGELFF TGTGCCAGCGTTCCGGGTCTCGCGAACACCGGGGAGCTGTTTTTT
. TRBJ2-2 . TRBV14 CASSLFFRTGELFF TGTGCCAGCAGCCTTTTTTTCCGTACCGGGGAGCTGTTTTTT
. TRBJ1-4 . TRBV3-1/TRBV3-2 CASSQRATNEKLFF TGTGCCAGCAGCCAGAGAGCAACTAATGAAAAACTGTTTTTT
. TRBJ2-1 once TRBV10-3 CAIILAGGNSSYNEQFF TGTGCCATCATCTTGGCGGGCGGAAACAGCTCCTACAATGAGCAGTTCTTC
TRBD1 TRBJ1-2 . TRBV7-2 CASSLGAGGDTF TGTGCCAGCAGCTTAGGCGCAGGGGGAGACACCTTC
. TRBJ1-2 few TRBV5-6 CASSPVGENGYGYTF TGTGCCAGCAGCCCGGTAGGGGAAAATGGCTATGGCTACACCTTC